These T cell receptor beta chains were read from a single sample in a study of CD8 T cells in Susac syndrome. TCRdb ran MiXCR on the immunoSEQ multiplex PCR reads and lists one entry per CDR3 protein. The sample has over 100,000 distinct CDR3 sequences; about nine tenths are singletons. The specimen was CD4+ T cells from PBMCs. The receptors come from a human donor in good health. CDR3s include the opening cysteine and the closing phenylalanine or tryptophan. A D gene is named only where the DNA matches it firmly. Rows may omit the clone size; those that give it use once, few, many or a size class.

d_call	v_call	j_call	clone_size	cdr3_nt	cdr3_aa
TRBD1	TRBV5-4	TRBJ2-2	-	TGTGCCAGCAGCCCGTCGACAGGGGTGACGGTTGGGGAGCTGTTTTTT	CASSPSTGVTVGELFF
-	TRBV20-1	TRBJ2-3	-	TGCAGTGCTACCCCGGGTAACGCAGATACGCAGTATTTT	CSATPGNADTQYF
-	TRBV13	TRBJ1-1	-	TGTGCCAGCAGCTTAGGCGAGGTGAACACTGAAGCTTTCTTT	CASSLGEVNTEAFF
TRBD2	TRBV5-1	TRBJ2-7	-	TGCGCCAGCGCGGAACTAGCGGGTCGCTCCTACGAGCAGTACTTC	CASAELAGRSYEQYF
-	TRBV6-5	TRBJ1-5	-	TGTGCCAGCAGTTACTCTTTGGGGGCTACCAATCAGCCCCAGCATTTT	CASSYSLGATNQPQHF
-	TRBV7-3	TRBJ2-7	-	TGTGCCAGCAGCTTAAGCGAACTGTCCTACGAGCAGTACTTC	CASSLSELSYEQYF
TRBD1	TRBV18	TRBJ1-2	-	TGTGCCAGCTCAGCCGGGACAGGGGGCCGCGAGGATGGCTACACCTTC	CASSAGTGGREDGYTF
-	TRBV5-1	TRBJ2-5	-	TGCGCCAGCAGCTCGTCAATAGCGGAAGAGACCCAGTACTTC	CASSSSIAEETQYF
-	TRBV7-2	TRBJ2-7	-	TGTGCCAGCAGCTTTACGCAGGGTAGCTACGAGCAGTACTTC	CASSFTQGSYEQYF
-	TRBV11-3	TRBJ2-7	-	TGTGCCAGCAGCTTAACTTCGGACAGATACGAGCAGTACTTC	CASSLTSDRYEQYF
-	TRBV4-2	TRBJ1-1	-	TGTGCCAGCAGCCAAGAGGGCCCGGGGGGCCCGAACACTGAAGCTTTCTTT	CASSQEGPGGPNTEAFF
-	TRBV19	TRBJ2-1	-	TGTGCCAGTAGTATCCGCGGTGAGCAGTTCTTC	CASSIRGEQFF
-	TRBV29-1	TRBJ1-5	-	TGCAGCGTTGTGGCGGGAGCTAGCAATCAGCCCCAGCATTTT	CSVVAGASNQPQHF
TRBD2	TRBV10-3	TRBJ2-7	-	TGTGCCATCTCGAGCGGGAGCTCGTACGAGCAGTACTTC	CAISSGSSYEQYF
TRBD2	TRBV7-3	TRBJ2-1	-	TGTGCCAGCAGCCCGGGACTAGCCCACAATGAGCAGTTCTTC	CASSPGLAHNEQFF
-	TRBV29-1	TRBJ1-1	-	TGCAGCGTCTGGGACACTGAAGCTTTCTTT	CSVWDTEAFF
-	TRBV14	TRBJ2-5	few	TGTGCCAGCAGCCAAGAGACCCAGTACTTC	CASSQETQYF
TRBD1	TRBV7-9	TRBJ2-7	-	TGTGCCAGCAGCTCCCGGGACAGGGACCCCCTCGAGCAGTACTTC	CASSSRDRDPLEQYF
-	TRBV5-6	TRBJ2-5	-	TGTGCCAGCAGCTTGTATTTTGGGGGAATGGAGACCCAGTACTTC	CASSLYFGGMETQYF
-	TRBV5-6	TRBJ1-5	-	TGTGCCAGCAGCCCCGGGGGTGGCCAGCCCCAGCATTTT	CASSPGGGQPQHF
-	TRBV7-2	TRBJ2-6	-	TGTGCCAGCAGCTTAGCCCTCTCTGGGGCCAACGTCCTGACTTTC	CASSLALSGANVLTF
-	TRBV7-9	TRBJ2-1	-	TGTGCCAGCAGCTTAGGGCCAGGGGACAATGAGCAGTTCTTC	CASSLGPGDNEQFF
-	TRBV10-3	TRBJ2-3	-	TGTGCCATCCGGCCAATTAGCACAGATACGCAGTATTTT	CAIRPISTDTQYF
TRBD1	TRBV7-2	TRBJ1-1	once	TGTGCCAGCAGCGAAGCAACCCTAGTGGACAGGGGGAACACTGAAGCTTTCTTT	CASSEATLVDRGNTEAFF
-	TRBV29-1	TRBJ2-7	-	TGCAGCGTTGCCCTGGGCCGAGGCTCCTACGAGCAGTACTTC	CSVALGRGSYEQYF
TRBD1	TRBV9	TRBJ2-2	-	TGTGCCAGCAGCGTGGACCGGGACAGGGGTGACACCGGGGAGCTGTTTTTT	CASSVDRDRGDTGELFF
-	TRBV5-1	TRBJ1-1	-	TGCGCCAGCAGCTTGGACTTTTCGCGACCCAGCAGGAACACTGAAGCTTTCTTT	CASSLDFSRPSRNTEAFF
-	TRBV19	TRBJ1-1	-	TGTGCCAGTACCATCCCAGGGAATAATGAAGCTTTCTTT	CASTIPGNNEAFF
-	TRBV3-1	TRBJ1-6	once	TGTGCCAGCAGCCGCATGGGTTGGAATTCACCCCTCCACTTT	CASSRMGWNSPLHF
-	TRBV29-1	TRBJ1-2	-	TGCAGCGTTTCAGGGGCTAACTATGGCTACACCTTC	CSVSGANYGYTF
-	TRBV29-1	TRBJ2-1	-	TGCAGCGTGGAAGACAGGATAAGCTCCTACAATGAGCAGTTCTTC	CSVEDRISSYNEQFF
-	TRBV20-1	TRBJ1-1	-	TGCAGTGCTCGACAGATGAACACTGAAGCTTTCTTT	CSARQMNTEAFF
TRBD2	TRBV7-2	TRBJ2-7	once	TGTGCCAGCAGCTCCCGGACTAGCGGGGCATCCTACGAGCAGTACTTC	CASSSRTSGASYEQYF
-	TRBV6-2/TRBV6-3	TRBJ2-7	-	TGTGCCAGCAGTTGGTGGGGGCCCTCCTACGAGCAGTACTTC	CASSWWGPSYEQYF
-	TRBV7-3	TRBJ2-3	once	TGTGCCAGCAGCTTAACTGGTCCGGACCGGGCCACAGATACGCAGTATTTT	CASSLTGPDRATDTQYF
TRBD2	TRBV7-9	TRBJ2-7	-	TGTGCCAGCAGCCCCCGGGAGGGAGGCCCCTACGAGCAGTACTTC	CASSPREGGPYEQYF
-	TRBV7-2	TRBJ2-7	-	TGTGCCAGCAGCTTAGAGGGGGGTGTAACCTACGAGCAGTACTTC	CASSLEGGVTYEQYF
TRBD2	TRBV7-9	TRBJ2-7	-	TGTGCCAGCAGCTTCGGGCTAGCGGGACACGAGCAGTACTTC	CASSFGLAGHEQYF
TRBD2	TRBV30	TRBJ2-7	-	TGTGCCTGGAGTCCCCCCACTAGCGGGATTTACGAGCAGTACTTC	CAWSPPTSGIYEQYF
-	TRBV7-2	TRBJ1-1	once	TGTGCCAGCAGGGGGTTCGGGAACACTGAAGCTTTCTTT	CASRGFGNTEAFF
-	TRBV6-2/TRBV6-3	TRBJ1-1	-	TGTGCCAGCGGTCCCAACGAAGTGGCTTTCTTT	CASGPNEVAFF
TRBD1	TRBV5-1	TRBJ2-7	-	TGCGCCAGCAGCTTCGGACAGGGAGACGCCGAGCAGTACTTC	CASSFGQGDAEQYF
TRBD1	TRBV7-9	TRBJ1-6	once	TGTGCCAGCAGCTTAGACAGGGGGTCTTCACCCCTCCACTTT	CASSLDRGSSPLHF
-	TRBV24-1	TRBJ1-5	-	TGTGCCACCAGTGATGTCCGCCCGACAGGCGGCAATCAGCCCCAGCATTTT	CATSDVRPTGGNQPQHF
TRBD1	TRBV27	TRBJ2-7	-	TGTGCCAGCAGTTCCCTTGGGACAGTTGAATACGAGCAGTACTTC	CASSSLGTVEYEQYF
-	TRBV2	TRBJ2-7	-	TGTGCCAGCACGGGCGATTCCTACGAGCAGTACTTC	CASTGDSYEQYF
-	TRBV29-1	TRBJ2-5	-	TGCAGCCTGATGAGGGACCAAGAGACCCAGTACTTC	CSLMRDQETQYF
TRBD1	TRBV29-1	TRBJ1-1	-	TGCAGCGTTAGAAGACAGGGACTAGGGAAGAACACTGAAGCTTTCTTT	CSVRRQGLGKNTEAFF
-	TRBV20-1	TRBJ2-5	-	TGCAGTGCGCTAAAACTAGTGGGGCACCAAGAGACCCAGTACTTC	CSALKLVGHQETQYF
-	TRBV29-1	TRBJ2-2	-	TGCAGCGCCGAGGGGGACGGGAAAGGGGCCGGGGAGCTGTTTTTT	CSAEGDGKGAGELFF
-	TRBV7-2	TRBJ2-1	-	TGTGCCAGCAGCTCCTTTAGGCTAGCGCAATTCGACAATGAGCAGTTCTTC	CASSSFRLAQFDNEQFF
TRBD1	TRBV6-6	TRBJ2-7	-	TGTGCCAGCAGGTCAGGGGGTCTTCATCAGGAGCAGTACTTC	CASRSGGLHQEQYF
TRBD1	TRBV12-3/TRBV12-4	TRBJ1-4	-	TGTGCCAGCCAAACTAATTTCGGGACAGGAGAACTGTTTTTT	CASQTNFGTGELFF
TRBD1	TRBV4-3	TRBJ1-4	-	TGCGCCAGCAGCCAAAGCCACAGGGGGCTTGAAAAACTGTTTTTT	CASSQSHRGLEKLFF
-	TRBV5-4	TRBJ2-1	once	TGTGCCAGCAGCTTGGACGCCTTGTCGGGGGCTTACTATGAGCAGTTCTTC	CASSLDALSGAYYEQFF
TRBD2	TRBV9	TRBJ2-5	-	TGTGCCAGCAGCGTAGGAGCGGGGCATCAAGAGACCCAGTACTTC	CASSVGAGHQETQYF